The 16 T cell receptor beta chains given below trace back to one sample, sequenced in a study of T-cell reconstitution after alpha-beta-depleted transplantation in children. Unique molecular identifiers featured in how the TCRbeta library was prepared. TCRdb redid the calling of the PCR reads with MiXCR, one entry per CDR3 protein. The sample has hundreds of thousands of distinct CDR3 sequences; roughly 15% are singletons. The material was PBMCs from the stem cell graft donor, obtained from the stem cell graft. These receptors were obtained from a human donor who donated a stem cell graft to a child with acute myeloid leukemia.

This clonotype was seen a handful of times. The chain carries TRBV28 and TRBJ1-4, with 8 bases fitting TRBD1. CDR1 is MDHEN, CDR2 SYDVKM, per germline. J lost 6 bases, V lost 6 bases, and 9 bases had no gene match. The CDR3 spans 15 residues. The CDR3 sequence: CASRRDGQGYEKLFF. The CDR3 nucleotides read TGTGCCAGCAGACGGGATGGACAGGGTTATGAAAAACTGTTTTTT.

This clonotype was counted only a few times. CDR3 DNA: TGTGCCAGCTCACCGTTAACAATCCGGAGCTCCTACAATGAGCAGTTCTTC. This translates into CASSPLTIRSSYNEQFF. The genes are TRBV18 and TRBJ2-1; D uncertain. Germline assignment: CDR1 KGHSH and CDR2 LQKENI. Deletions cut 3 bases from V and 0 bases from J, with 15 bases between. This CDR3 comprises 17 residues.

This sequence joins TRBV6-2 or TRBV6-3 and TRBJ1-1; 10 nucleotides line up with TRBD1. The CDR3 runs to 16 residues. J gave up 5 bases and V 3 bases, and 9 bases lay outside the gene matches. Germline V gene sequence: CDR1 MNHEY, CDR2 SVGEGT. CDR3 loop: CASSYSRQGARTEAFF. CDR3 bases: TGTGCCAGCAGTTATTCGCGACAGGGGGCAAGGACTGAAGCTTTCTTT.

As DNA, the CDR3 is TGTGCCAGCAGGTGGGGTCAGCCCTACAATGAGCAGTTCTTC. Its translation is CASRWGQPYNEQFF. This chain joins TRBV7-2 and TRBJ2-1; D not certain. The CDR3 totals 14 residues. V lost 6 bases to trimming and J lost 2 bases, with 11 bases between them. CDR1 is SGHTA and CDR2 is FQGNSA in the germline V gene.

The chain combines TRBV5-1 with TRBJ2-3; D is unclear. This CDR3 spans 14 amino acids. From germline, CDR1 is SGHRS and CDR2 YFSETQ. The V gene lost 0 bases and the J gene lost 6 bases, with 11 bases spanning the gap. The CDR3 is CASSLDTPRDTQYF. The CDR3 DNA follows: TGCGCCAGCAGCTTGGATACCCCGAGGGATACGCAGTATTTT. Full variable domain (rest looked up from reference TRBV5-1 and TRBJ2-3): KAGVTQTPRYLIKTRGQQVTLSCSPISGHRSVSWYQQTPGQGLQFLFEYFSETQRNKGNFPGRFSGRQFSNSRSEMNVSTLELGDSALYLCASSLDTPRDTQYFGPGTRLTVL.

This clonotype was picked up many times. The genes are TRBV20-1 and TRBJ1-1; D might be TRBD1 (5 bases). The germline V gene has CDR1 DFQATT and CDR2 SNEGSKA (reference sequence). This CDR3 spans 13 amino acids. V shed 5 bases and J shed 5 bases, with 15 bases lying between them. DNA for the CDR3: TGCAGTGCTCTAGGGGCCGAGGGGACTGAAGCTTTCTTT. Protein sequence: CSALGAEGTEAFF.

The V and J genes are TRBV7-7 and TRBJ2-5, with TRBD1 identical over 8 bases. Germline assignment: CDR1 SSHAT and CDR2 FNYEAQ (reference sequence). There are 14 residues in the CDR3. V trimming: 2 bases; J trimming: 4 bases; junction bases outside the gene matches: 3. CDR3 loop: CASSLNRGLETQYF. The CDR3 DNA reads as TGTGCCAGCAGCTTAAACAGGGGGTTAGAGACCCAGTACTTC.

CDR3 sequence reads: CASSPRDRGVSGELFF. CDR3 bases: TGTGCCAGCAGCCCCCGAGACAGGGGTGTTTCCGGGGAGCTGTTTTTT. The V call is TRBV13, the J call TRBJ2-2, with 8 bases matching TRBD1. Germline loops: CDR1 PRHDT, CDR2 FYEKMQ (reference sequence). V lost 5 bases to trimming and J lost 6 bases; unmatched junction nucleotides: 11. This CDR3 comprises 16 residues.

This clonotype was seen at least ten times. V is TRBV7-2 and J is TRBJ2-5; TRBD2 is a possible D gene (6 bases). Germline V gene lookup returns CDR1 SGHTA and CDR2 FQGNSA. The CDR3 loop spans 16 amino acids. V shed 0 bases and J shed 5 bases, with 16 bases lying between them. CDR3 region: CASSLAWRGGRETQYF. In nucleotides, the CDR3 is TGTGCCAGCAGCTTAGCGTGGCGGGGAGGTCGGGAGACCCAGTACTTC.

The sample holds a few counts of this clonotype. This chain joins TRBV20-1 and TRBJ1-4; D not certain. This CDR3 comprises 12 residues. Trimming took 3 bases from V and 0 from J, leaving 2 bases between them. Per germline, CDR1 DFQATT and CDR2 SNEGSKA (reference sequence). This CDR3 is CSARTTNEKLFF. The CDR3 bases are TGCAGTGCTAGGACAACTAATGAAAAACTGTTTTTT.

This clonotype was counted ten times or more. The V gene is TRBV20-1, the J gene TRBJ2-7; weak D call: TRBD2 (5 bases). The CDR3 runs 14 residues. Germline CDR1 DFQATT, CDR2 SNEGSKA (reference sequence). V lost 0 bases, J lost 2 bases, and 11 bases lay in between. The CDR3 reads CSARDLSGPYEQYV. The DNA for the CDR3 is TGCAGTGCTAGAGATTTGAGCGGACCCTACGAGCAGTACGTC.

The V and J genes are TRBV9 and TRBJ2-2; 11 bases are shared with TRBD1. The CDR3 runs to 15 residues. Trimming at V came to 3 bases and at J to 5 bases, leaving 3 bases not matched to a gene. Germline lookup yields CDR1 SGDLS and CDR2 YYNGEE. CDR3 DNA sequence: TGTGCCAGCAGCGGGACAGGGGGCCGGACCGGGGAGCTGTTTTTT. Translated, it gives CASSGTGGRTGELFF.

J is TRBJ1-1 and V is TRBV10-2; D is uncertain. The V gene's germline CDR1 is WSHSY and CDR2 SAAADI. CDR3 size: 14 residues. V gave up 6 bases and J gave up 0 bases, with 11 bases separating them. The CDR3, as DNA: TGCGCCAGCAGGGAGCCTCGCATGAACACTGAAGCTTTCTTT. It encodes CASREPRMNTEAFF.

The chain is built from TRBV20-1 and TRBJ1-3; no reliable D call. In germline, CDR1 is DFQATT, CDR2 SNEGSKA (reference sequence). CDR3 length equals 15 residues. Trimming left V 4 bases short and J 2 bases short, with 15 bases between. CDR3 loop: CSAKEHASPGNTIYF. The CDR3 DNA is TGCAGTGCTAAAGAACACGCCTCGCCTGGAAACACCATATATTTT.

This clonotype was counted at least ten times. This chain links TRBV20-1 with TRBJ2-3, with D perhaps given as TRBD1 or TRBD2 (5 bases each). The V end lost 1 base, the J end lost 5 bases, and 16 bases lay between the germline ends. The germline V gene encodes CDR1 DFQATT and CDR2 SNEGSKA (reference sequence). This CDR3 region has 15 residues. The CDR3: CSARVGTSTRDTQYF. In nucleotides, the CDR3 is TGCAGTGCTAGAGTCGGGACCTCGACCCGAGATACGCAGTATTTT.

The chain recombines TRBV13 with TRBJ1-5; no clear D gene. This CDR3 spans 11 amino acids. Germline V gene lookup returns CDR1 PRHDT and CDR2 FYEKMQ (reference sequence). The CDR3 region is CFTRDNQPQHF. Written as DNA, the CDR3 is TGTTTTACGCGTGACAATCAGCCCCAGCATTTT.